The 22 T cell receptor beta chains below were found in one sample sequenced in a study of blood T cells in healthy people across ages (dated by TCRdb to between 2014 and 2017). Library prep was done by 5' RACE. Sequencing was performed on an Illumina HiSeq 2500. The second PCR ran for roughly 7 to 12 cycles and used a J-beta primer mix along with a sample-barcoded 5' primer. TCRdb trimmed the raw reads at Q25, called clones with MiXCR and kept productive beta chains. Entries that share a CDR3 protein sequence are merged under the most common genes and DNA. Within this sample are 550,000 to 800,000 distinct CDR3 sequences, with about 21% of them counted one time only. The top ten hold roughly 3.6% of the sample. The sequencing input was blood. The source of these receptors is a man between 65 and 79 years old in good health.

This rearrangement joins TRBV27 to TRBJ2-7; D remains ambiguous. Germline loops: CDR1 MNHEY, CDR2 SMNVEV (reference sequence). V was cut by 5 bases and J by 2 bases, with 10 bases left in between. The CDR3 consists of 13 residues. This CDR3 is CASSPYVTYEQYF. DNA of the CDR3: TGTGCCAGCAGTCCGTACGTAACCTACGAGCAGTACTTC.

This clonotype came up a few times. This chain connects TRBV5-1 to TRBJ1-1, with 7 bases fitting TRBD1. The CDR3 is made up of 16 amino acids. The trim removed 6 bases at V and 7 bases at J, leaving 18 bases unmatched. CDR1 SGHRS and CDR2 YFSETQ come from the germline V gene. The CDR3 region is CASTLPTGSSVNEAFF. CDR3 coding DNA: TGCGCCAGCACCCTACCGACAGGGTCGAGTGTTAATGAAGCTTTCTTT.

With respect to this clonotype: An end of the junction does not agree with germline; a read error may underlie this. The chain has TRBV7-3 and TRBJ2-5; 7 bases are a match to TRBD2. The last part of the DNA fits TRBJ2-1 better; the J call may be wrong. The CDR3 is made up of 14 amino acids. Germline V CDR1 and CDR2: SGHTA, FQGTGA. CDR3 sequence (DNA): TGTGCCAGCAGCCAGGGCGGGAGCTACAATGGGCAGTTCTTC. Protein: CASSQGGSYNGQFF.

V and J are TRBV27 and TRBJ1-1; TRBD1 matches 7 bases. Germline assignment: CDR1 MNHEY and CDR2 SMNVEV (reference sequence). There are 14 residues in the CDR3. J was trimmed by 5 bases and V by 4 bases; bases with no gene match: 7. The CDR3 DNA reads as TGTGCCAGCAGTTCACAGACAGGGCGGACTGAAGCTTTCTTT. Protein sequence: CASSSQTGRTEAFF.

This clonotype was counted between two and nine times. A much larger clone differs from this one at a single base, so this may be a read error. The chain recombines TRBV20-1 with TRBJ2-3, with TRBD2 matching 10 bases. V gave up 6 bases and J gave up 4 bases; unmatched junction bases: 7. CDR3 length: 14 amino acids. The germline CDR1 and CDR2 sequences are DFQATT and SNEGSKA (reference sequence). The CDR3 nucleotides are TGCAGTGCCGCCCTAGCGGGAGTCCCAGATACGCAGTATTTT. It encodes CSAALAGVPDTQYF.

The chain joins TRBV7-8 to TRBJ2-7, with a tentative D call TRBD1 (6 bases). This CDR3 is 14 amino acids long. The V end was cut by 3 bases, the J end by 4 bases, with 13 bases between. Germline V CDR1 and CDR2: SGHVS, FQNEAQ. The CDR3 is CASSLVQGQYEQYF. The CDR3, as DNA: TGTGCCAGCAGCTTGGTACAGGGTCAATACGAGCAGTACTTC.

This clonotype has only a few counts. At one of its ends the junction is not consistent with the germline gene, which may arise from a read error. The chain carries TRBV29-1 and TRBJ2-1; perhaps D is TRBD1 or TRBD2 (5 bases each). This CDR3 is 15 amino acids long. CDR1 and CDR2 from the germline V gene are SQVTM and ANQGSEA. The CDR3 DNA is TGCAGCGTGGAAGCGACAGAGGGAAGATTCAATGAGCAGTTCTTC. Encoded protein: CSVEATEGRFNEQFF.

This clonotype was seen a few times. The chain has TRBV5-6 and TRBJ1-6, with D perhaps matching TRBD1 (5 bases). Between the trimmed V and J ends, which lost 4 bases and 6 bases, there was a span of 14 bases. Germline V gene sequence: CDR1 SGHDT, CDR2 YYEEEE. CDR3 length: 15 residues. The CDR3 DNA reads TGTGCCAGCAGCCCAAAAACGGGGGGTAATTCACCCCTCCACTTT. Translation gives CASSPKTGGNSPLHF.

In DNA form, the CDR3 reads TGTGCCAGCAGCCCCACGGCGGGAGCCGGAGATACGCAGTATTTT. This encodes CASSPTAGAGDTQYF. The chain has TRBV7-2 and TRBJ2-3; 7 nucleotides agree with TRBD2. Unmatched junction bases numbered 10, after V lost 5 bases and J lost 5 bases. Germline V gene lookup returns CDR1 SGHTA and CDR2 FQGNSA. CDR3 length: 15 residues. The whole variable domain, remainder taken from reference TRBV7-2 and TRBJ2-3, is GAGVSQSPSNKVTEKGKDVELRCDPISGHTALYWYRQSLGQGLEFLIYFQGNSAPDKSGLPSDRFSAERTGGSVSTLTIQRTQQEDSAVYLCASSPTAGAGDTQYFGPGTRLTVL.

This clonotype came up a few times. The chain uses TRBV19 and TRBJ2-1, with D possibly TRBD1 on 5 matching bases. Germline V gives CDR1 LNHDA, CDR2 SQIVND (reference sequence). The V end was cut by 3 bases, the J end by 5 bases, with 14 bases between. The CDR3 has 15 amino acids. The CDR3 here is CASSISLADNNEQFF. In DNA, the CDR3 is TGTGCCAGTAGTATCTCACTGGCGGACAACAATGAGCAGTTCTTC.

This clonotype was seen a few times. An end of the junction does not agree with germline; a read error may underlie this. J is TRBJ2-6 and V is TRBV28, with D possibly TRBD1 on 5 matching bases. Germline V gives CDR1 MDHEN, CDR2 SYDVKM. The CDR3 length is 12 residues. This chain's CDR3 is CASRPGANVLTF. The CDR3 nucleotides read TGTGCCAGCAGACCTGGGGCCAACGTCCTAACTTTC.

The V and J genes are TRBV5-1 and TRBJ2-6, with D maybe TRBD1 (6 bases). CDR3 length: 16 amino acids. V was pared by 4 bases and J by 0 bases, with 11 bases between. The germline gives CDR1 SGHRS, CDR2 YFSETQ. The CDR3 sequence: CASSLNRDSGANVLTF. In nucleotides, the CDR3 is TGCGCCAGCAGCCTGAACAGGGACTCTGGGGCCAACGTCCTGACTTTC. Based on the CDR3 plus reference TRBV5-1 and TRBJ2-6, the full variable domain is KAGVTQTPRYLIKTRGQQVTLSCSPISGHRSVSWYQQTPGQGLQFLFEYFSETQRNKGNFPGRFSGRQFSNSRSEMNVSTLELGDSALYLCASSLNRDSGANVLTFGAGSRLTVL.

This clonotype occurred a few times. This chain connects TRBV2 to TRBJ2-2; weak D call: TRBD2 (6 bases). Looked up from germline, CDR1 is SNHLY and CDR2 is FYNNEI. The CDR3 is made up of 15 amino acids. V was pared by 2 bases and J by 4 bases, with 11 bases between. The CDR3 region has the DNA TGTGCCAGCAGTGAATCCAGGAGGGCCACCGGGGAGCTGTTTTTT. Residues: CASSESRRATGELFF.

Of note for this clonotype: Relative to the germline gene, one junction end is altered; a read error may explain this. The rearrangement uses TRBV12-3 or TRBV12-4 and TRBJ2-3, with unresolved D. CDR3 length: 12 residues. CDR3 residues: CAGRERPDAQYF. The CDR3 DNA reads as TGTGCCGGCAGAGAGAGACCAGATGCGCAGTATTTT.

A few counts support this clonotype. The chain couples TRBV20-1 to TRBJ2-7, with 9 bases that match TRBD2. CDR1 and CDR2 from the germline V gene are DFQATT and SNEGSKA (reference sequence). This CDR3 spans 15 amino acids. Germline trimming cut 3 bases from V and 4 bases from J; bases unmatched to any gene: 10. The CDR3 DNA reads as TGCAGTGCTAGTCTGGGGGCTAGCGGGGTGTACGAGCAGTACTTC. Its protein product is CSASLGASGVYEQYF.

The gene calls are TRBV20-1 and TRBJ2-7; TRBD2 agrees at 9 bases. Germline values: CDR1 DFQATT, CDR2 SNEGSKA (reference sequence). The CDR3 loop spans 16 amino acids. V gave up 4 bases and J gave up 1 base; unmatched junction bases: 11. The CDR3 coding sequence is TGCAGTGCTAAATCGGCGGGAGGGATCGTGTCCTACGAGCAGTACTTC. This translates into CSAKSAGGIVSYEQYF.

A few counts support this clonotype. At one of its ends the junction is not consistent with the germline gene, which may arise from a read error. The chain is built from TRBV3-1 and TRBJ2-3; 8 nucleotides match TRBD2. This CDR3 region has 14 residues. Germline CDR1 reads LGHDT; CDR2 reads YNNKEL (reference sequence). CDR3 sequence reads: CASRRGETTDTQCF. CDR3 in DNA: TGTGCCAGCCGGCGGGGGGAAACCACAGATACGCAGTGTTTT.

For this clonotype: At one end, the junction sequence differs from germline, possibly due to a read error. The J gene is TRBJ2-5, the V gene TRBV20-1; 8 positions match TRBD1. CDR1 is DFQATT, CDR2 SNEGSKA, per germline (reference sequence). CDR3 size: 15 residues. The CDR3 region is CSAALGTGAQEAQYF. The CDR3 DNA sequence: TGCAGTGCCGCACTGGGGACAGGCGCTCAAGAGGCCCAGTACTTC.

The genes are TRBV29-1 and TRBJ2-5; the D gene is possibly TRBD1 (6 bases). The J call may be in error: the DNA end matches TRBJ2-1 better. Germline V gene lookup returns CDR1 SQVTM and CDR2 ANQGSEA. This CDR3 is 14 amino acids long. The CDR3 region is CSVVKTGFNNEQFF. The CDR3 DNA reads TGCAGCGTTGTCAAAACAGGGTTCAACAATGAGCAGTTCTTC.

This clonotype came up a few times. The CDR3 DNA sequence: TGTGCCACCAGTGACACAGTAGCGGGAGCCTACGAGCAGTACTTC. Protein: CATSDTVAGAYEQYF. The chain carries TRBV24-1 and TRBJ2-7; 9 bases agree with TRBD2. The V and J ends lost 4 bases and 2 bases, in that order; junction bases with no gene match: 5. This CDR3 has 15 residues. The germline CDR1 and CDR2 sequences are KGHDR and SFDVKD.

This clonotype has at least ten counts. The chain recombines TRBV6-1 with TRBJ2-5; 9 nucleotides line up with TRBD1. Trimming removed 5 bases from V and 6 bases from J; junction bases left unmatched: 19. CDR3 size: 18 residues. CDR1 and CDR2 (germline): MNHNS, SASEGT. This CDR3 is CASSLSETGGAIGKTQYF. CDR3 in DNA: TGTGCCAGCAGTCTCTCCGAAACAGGGGGCGCGATTGGAAAGACCCAGTACTTC.

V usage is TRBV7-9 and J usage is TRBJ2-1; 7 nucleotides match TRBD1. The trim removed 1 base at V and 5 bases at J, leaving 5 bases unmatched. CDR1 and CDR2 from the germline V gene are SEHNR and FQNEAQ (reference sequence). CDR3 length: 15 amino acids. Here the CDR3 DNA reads TGTGCCAGCAGCTTAGGACTCGGGACAGACAATGAGCAGTTCTTC. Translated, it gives CASSLGLGTDNEQFF.